The 16 T cell receptor beta chains below were found in one sample sequenced in a study of neurological immune-mediated disorders. TCRdb ran MiXCR on the 5' RACE reads and lists one entry per CDR3 protein. The table records tens of thousands of distinct CDR3 sequences, more than 10% of them present only once. Sequencing was done on a sample of PBMCs. The origin of the receptors is a woman in her sixties with HTLV-1-associated myelopathy (HAM/TSP).

This clonotype was detected many times. CDR3 amino acids: CASSLYSTGELFF. The CDR3 bases are TGTGCCAGCAGCCTATACAGCACCGGGGAGCTGTTTTTT. The genes are TRBV3-1 and TRBJ2-2; D is unresolved. The CDR3 contains 13 residues. Trimming left V 4 bases short and J 4 bases short, with 7 bases between. Germline CDR1 and CDR2: LGHDT and YNNKEL (reference sequence).

V is TRBV19 and J is TRBJ2-1; D gene uncertain. This CDR3 has 13 amino acids. The V and J ends lost 4 bases and 9 bases respectively, with 13 bases between them. CDR1 is LNHDA, CDR2 SQIVND, per germline (reference sequence). CDR3 in DNA: TGTGCCAGTAGTAACAATGGCCCGACTGAGCAGTTCTTC. This sequence encodes CASSNNGPTEQFF.

This clonotype has at least ten counts. The chain is built from TRBV20-1 and TRBJ1-5; D not resolved. The CDR3 consists of 14 residues. CDR1 is DFQATT, CDR2 SNEGSKA, per germline (reference sequence). Between the trimmed V and J ends, which lost 0 bases and 3 bases, there was a span of 9 bases. The DNA of the CDR3 is TGCAGTGCTAGAGAAGACGGCAACAATCAGCCCCAGCATTTT. Its translation: CSAREDGNNQPQHF.

Ten or more counts support this clonotype. The CDR3 sequence is CASGQRYTGELFF. DNA for the CDR3: TGCGCCAGCGGGCAGCGCTACACCGGGGAGCTGTTTTTT. V and J are TRBV5-1 and TRBJ2-2; D call uncertain. The CDR3 totals 13 residues. Germline V gene sequence: CDR1 SGHRS, CDR2 YFSETQ. V lost 7 bases to trimming and J lost 3 bases, with 10 bases between them.

This clonotype appeared many times. This chain connects TRBV20-1 to TRBJ1-5; a possible D gene is TRBD1 (6 bases). Germline values: CDR1 DFQATT, CDR2 SNEGSKA (reference sequence). The CDR3 has 14 amino acids. V lost 4 bases and J 6 bases, leaving 16 bases between the germline ends. The CDR3 nucleotides are TGCAGTGCTACATCTCCAGGGGTCATTCAGCCCCAGCATTTT. Its protein is CSATSPGVIQPQHF.

This sequence joins TRBV5-4 and TRBJ2-7; the D is unclear. V was pared by 5 bases and J by 5 bases, with 17 bases between. CDR3 length equals 14 residues. Germline V gene data show CDR1 as SGHNT and CDR2 as YYREEE (reference sequence). The chain's CDR3 is CASSQQVASNEQYF. The CDR3 DNA reads TGTGCCAGCAGTCAGCAGGTGGCTTCGAACGAGCAGTACTTC.

V usage is TRBV7-2 and J usage is TRBJ1-5; 8 bases align to TRBD1. V was clipped by 5 bases and J by 5 bases; unmatched bases: 8. Germline values: CDR1 SGHTA, CDR2 FQGNSA. The length of the CDR3 is 15 residues. This CDR3 reads CASSQFLDRDQPQHF. The CDR3, as DNA: TGTGCCAGCAGCCAATTCTTGGACAGGGATCAGCCCCAGCATTTT.

This clonotype was observed at least ten times. The chain carries TRBV6-6 and TRBJ2-7, with 7 bases matching TRBD1. With V trimmed by 8 bases and J by 6 bases, 10 bases remained unmatched. The CDR3 consists of 13 residues. CDR1 MNHNY and CDR2 SVGAGI come from the germline V gene (reference sequence). The CDR3, as DNA: TGTGCCAGCTCAAGGGCCAGGGGGATCGAGCAGTACTTC. Residues: CASSRARGIEQYF.

This clonotype was seen a handful of times. This chain joins TRBV6-1 and TRBJ1-3, with TRBD1 identical over 7 bases. J was trimmed by 6 bases and V by 4 bases; bases with no gene match: 6. CDR1 MNHNS and CDR2 SASEGT come from the germline V gene. This CDR3 comprises 14 residues. DNA for the CDR3: TGTGCCAGCAGTGTCGACAGGGAAGAAAACACCATATATTTT. This translates into CASSVDREENTIYF.

The chain is built from TRBV30 and TRBJ2-2; TRBD1 is a possible D gene (6 bases). Germline values: CDR1 GTSNPN, CDR2 SVGIG (reference sequence). Trimming pared 2 bases from V and 1 base from J, leaving 14 bases between. The CDR3 is 16 amino acids. The CDR3 nucleotides read TGTGCCTGGAGTACACCGGACAGAATGAACACCGGGGAGCTGTTTTTT. It translates to CAWSTPDRMNTGELFF.

In its sample, this clonotype is medium-sized (0.01 to 0.1%). This sequence joins TRBV20-1 and TRBJ2-3; 10 positions agree with TRBD2. Trimming at V came to 6 bases and at J to 4 bases, leaving 19 bases not matched to a gene. CDR1 is DFQATT and CDR2 is SNEGSKA in the germline V gene (reference sequence). The CDR3 has 18 residues. The CDR3 sequence is CSALSGLQREGLPDTQYF. The CDR3 nucleotides are TGCAGTGCACTTTCCGGACTACAGCGGGAGGGCCTCCCAGATACGCAGTATTTT.

This clonotype was recorded at least ten times. V usage is TRBV20-1 and J usage is TRBJ2-7, with D uncertain. In germline, CDR1 is DFQATT, CDR2 SNEGSKA (reference sequence). Trimming stripped 0 bases from V and 5 bases from J, with 11 bases between. The CDR3 covers 13 residues. CDR3 region: CSARDHRVDEQYF. For the CDR3, the DNA is TGCAGTGCTAGAGATCACAGAGTCGACGAGCAGTACTTC.

This clonotype was recorded at least ten times. The DNA of the CDR3 is TGCGCCAGCAGCTTGGAGACAGGGCCCTACGAGCAGTACTTC. Translated: CASSLETGPYEQYF. The genes are TRBV5-1 and TRBJ2-7; 7 nucleotides agree with TRBD1. This CDR3 spans 14 amino acids. Germline-derived CDR1 and CDR2 are SGHRS and YFSETQ. V lost 0 bases to trimming and J lost 2 bases; unmatched junction nucleotides: 2. The complete variable domain, with remaining parts taken from reference TRBV5-1 and TRBJ2-7, reads KAGVTQTPRYLIKTRGQQVTLSCSPISGHRSVSWYQQTPGQGLQFLFEYFSETQRNKGNFPGRFSGRQFSNSRSEMNVSTLELGDSALYLCASSLETGPYEQYFGPGTRLTVT.

In this sample, this clonotype turned up many times. The chain is built from TRBV28 and TRBJ1-3; tentatively, D is TRBD1 (5 bases). The germline V gene encodes CDR1 MDHEN and CDR2 SYDVKM. The CDR3 covers 13 residues. V lost 5 bases to trimming and J lost 3 bases, with 8 bases between them. CDR3 nucleotide sequence: TGTGCCAGCAGTCCCCAGGGTGGAAACACCATATATTTT. It codes for CASSPQGGNTIYF.

This clonotype was found many times. V usage is TRBV5-1 and J usage is TRBJ2-2, with 10 bases matching TRBD2. This CDR3 is 15 amino acids long. The junction had 4 bases not matched to a gene; V was cut back by 1 base and J by 7 bases. Germline V gene data show CDR1 as SGHRS and CDR2 as YFSETQ. The CDR3 DNA reads TGCGCCAGCAGCTTGCGGCTAGCGGGAGTCGGGGAGCTGTTTTTT. It is translated as CASSLRLAGVGELFF.

This clonotype was seen ten or more times. V usage is TRBV4-1 and J usage is TRBJ2-3; D gene uncertain. Germline CDR1 is MGHRA and CDR2 is YSYEKL. V lost 3 bases and J 2 bases, leaving 9 bases between the germline ends. This CDR3 contains 14 residues. CDR3 nucleotide sequence: TGCGCCAGCAGCCAGCTAGTGGTCACAGATACGCAGTATTTT. Translating it yields CASSQLVVTDTQYF.